The 2 T cell receptor beta chains listed next were all sequenced from one sample in a study of T cells after yellow fever vaccination. TCRdb called the 5' RACE reads again in MiXCR, with one record for every CDR3 protein. Of around 250,000 distinct CDR3 sequences listed, roughly 5.6% were seen once; the top ten hold approximately 3.5%. Sequenced material: CD4+ T cells sorted from PBMCs, taken on the day of the yellow fever booster vaccination. The receptors originated from a man younger than 35 who received the YFV17D yellow fever vaccine.

This clonotype occurred a few times. This chain joins TRBV12-3 or TRBV12-4 and TRBJ2-3; D is perhaps TRBD1 or TRBD2 (6 bases each). The CDR3 contains 16 residues. Trimming stripped 6 bases from V and 2 bases from J, with 18 bases between. The CDR3 DNA is TGTGCCAGCAGCCCGTATGAGGGGGGCCCCACAGATACGCAGTATTTT. This sequence encodes CASSPYEGGPTDTQYF.

The rearrangement links TRBV5-6 to TRBJ2-7; 9 bases are a match to TRBD2. The CDR3 extends over 14 amino acids. Losses at the gene ends were 4 bases for V and 0 bases for J; bases not matched to a gene: 2. The germline CDR1 and CDR2 sequences are SGHDT and YYEEEE. The CDR3 DNA reads as TGTGCCAGCAGCCGACTAGCGGCCTCCTACGAGCAGTACGTC. Its translation: CASSRLAASYEQYV.